This T cell receptor (beta chain) was found in a study of radiotherapy plus CTLA-4 blockade in lung cancer. Overall study: An objective response was seen in around a sixth of patients, and disease control in 31%.

As regards this clone: Its antigen is not identified.

Study results and caveats: Strongest reported response predictors: early blood clone changes and post-radiation interferon-beta. An expansion of tumor-derived TCR clones occurred in blood after radiotherapy plus ipilimumab.

Produced via immunoSEQ multiplex PCR; TCRdb's table is partial and in-frame only. Found here are tens of thousands of clones, 78% of them singletons; the top ten hold 20% to 25%. Alongside CTLA-4 blockade with ipilimumab, patients with chemo-refractory metastatic non-small-cell lung cancer received focal radiation. The CDR3 has 13 residues. From germline, CDR1 is SGHDN and CDR2 FVKESK. V shed 2 bases and J shed 1 base, with 5 bases lying between them. The sequence came from a human donor with non-small cell lung cancer whose response to radiotherapy plus ipilimumab could not be evaluated. Some clones in this sample may be carry-over from other donors' samples. The specimen comprised peripheral blood, sampled from a patient treated with radiotherapy plus ipilimumab. The chain links TRBV14 to TRBJ1-2; D remains unclear. As DNA, the CDR3 is TGTGCCAGCAGCCAATACAATAACTATGGCTACACCTTC. Amino acid sequence: CASSQYNNYGYTF.